Ten or more counts support the clone carrying this T cell receptor (beta chain). The entry originates in a study of T cells in Graves' hyperthyroidism and ophthalmopathy. Study at large: It was at initial diagnosis, before any treatment, that peripheral blood was collected.

Each patient was aged 18 to 65 and had newly diagnosed hyperthyroidism of under 2 months' duration. Researchers barred patients who had uncontrolled infection, other autoimmune disease, pregnancy or lactation. Diagnoses were made from clinical symptoms, serum measures (thyroxine and TRAb), thyroid ultrasound and orbital computed tomography. RNA transcripts provided the source from which TCR beta CDR3 regions were amplified. The study used the HTBI primer set for a first-round RT-PCR of the TCR CDR3. TCRdb recomputed calls from the multiplex PCR reads with MiXCR, one row per CDR3 protein. The repertoire has 700,000 to 850,000 distinct CDR3 sequences, 30% to 40% of them found once; the top ten carry about a third. The CDR3 runs to 17 residues. The germline V gene has CDR1 SGHDT and CDR2 YYEEEE. V gave up 4 bases and J gave up 5 bases, with 22 bases separating them.

This sequence originates from a woman between 40 and 50 years old with Graves' hyperthyroidism. This chain joins TRBV5-6 and TRBJ1-5; D is possibly TRBD1 (6 bases). Sequenced input: blood. The CDR3 is CASSRYPTGGTYQPQHF. For the CDR3, the DNA is TGTGCCAGCAGCCGTTACCCGACAGGCGGAACGTATCAGCCCCAGCATTTT. Full variable domain (missing parts from reference TRBV5-6 and TRBJ1-5): DAGVTQSPTHLIKTRGQQVTLRCSPKSGHDTVSWYQQALGQGPQFIFQYYEEEERQRGNFPDRFSGHQFPNYSSELNVNALLLGDSALYLCASSRYPTGGTYQPQHFGDGTRLSIL.